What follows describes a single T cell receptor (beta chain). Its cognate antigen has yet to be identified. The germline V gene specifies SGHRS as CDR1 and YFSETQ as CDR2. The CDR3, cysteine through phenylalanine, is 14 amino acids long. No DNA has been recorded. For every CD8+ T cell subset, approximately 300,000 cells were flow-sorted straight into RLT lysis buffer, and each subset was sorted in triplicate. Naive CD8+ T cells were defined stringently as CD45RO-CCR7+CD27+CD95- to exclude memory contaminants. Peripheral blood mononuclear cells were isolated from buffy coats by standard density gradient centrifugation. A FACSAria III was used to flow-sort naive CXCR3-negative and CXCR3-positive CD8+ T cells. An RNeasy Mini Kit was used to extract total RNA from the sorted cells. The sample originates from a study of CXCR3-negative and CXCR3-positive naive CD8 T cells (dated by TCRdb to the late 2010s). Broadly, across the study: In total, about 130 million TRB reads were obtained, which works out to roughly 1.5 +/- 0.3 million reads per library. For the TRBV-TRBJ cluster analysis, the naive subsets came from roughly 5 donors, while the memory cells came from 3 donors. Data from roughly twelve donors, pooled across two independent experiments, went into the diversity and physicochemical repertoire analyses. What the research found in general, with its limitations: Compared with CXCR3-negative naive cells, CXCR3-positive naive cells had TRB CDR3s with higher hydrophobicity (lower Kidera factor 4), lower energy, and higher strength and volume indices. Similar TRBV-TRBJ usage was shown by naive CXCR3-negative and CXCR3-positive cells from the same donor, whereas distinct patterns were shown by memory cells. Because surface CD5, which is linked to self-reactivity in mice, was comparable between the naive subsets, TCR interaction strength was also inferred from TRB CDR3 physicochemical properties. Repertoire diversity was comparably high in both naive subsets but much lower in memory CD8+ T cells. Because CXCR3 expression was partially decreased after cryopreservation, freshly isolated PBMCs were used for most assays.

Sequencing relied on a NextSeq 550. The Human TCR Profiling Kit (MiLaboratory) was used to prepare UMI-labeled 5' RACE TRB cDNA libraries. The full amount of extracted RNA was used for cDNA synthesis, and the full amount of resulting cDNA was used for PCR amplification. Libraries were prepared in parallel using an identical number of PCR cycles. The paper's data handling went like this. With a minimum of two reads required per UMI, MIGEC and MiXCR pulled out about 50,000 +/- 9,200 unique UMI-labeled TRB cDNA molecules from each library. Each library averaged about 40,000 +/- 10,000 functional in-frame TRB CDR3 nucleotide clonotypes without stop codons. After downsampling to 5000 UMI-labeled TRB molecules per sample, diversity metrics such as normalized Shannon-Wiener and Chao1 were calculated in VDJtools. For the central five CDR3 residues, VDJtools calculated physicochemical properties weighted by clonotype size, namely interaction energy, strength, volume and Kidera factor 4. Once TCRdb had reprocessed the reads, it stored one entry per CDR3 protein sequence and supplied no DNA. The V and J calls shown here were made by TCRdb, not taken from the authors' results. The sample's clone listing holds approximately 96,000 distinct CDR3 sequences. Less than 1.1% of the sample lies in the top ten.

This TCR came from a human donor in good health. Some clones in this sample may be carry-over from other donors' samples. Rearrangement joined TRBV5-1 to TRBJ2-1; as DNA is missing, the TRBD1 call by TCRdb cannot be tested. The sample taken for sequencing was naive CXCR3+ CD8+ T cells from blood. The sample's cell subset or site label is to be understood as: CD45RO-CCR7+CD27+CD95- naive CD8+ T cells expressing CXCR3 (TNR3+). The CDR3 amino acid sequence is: CASSLVSGGNEQLF.